This T cell receptor beta chain originates from a study of cytomegalovirus exposure and HLA in healthy donors. PCR was performed using 60 Vbeta and 13 Jbeta primers. Sequencing was performed with immunoSEQ multiplex PCR; in TCRdb, only in-frame clones are kept and a portion is missing. The sample has around 180,000 clones, approximately 81% seen once. The V gene's germline CDR1 is SGHDN and CDR2 FVKESK. The CDR3 is 15 amino acids. Trimming pared 4 bases from V and 4 bases from J, leaving 16 bases between. The receptor was derived from a boy aged 5-17 years in good health and CMV-seronegative. The V and J genes are TRBV14 and TRBJ1-2, with D tentatively TRBD1 (5 bases). Sequenced sample: PBMCs. CDR3 sequence reads: CASSLGRGGFYGYTF. CDR3 nucleotide sequence: TGTGCCAGCAGCCTGGGTCGCGGGGGATTCTATGGCTACACCTTC.